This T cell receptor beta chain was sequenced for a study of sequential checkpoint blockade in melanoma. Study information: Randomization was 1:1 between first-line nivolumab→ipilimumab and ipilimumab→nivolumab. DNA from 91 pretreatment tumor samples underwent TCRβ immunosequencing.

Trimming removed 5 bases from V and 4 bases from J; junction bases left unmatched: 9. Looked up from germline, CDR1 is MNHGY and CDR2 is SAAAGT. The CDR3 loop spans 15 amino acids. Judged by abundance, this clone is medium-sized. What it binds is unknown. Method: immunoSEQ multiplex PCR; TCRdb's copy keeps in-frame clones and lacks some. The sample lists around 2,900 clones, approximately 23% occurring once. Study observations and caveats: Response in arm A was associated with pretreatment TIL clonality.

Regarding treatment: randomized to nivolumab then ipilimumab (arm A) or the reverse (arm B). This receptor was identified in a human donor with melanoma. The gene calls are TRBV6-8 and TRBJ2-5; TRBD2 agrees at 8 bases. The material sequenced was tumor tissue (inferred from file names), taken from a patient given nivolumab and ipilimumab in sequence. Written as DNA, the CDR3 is TGTGCCAGCAGTAGGCGGGGGGCCCCTCCAGAGACCCAGTACTTC. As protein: CASSRRGAPPETQYF.